This TCR beta chain was profiled in a study of beta chain features in type 1 diabetes. Study-wide results and caveats: Whether HLA type influences TCRB rearrangement remained unresolved here.

Details on this clone: No antigen is known for it.

All of the isolated RNA was reverse transcribed, so expressed TCRB transcripts were sequenced. This table comes from immunoSEQ multiplex PCR, and its TCRdb copy is limited to in-frame clones, with some not included. The table records roughly 240,000 clones, approximately 14% of them present only once. Cells sorted by CD45RO/CCR7/CD25/CD127/CD95/CD27 comprised CD4+ naive, central memory, regulatory and stem cell-like memory cells. Specimen: naive CD4+ T cells from blood. The source is a woman in her thirties or forties in good health.

The CDR3 sequence: CASSLQRGGRDTQYF. In DNA, the CDR3 is TGTGCCAGTAGTCTCCAGCGGGGGGGCAGGGATACGCAGTATTTT. The gene calls are TRBV19 and TRBJ2-3; 10 bases align to TRBD2. Germline CDR1 reads LNHDA; CDR2 reads SQIVND (reference sequence). The CDR3 is 15 residues long. Trimming cost V 5 bases and J 6 bases; bases outside gene matches: 8.